This TCR beta chain was documented in a study of a mutant IDH1 vaccine in newly diagnosed glioma (dated by TCRdb to about 2021). Background on the whole study: The roughly 32 treated patients were about 60% male and approximately 40% female, with a mean age of around 40 years. Prior to enrollment, patients had been given standard therapy consisting of radiotherapy alone, temozolomide alone, or radiochemotherapy with temozolomide, with the combination given to most patients. Six visits were used for peripheral blood collection: V03 (baseline), V05, V07, V10, V12 and V13. Longitudinal TCRB deep sequencing was done for some 26 treated patients, wherever samples were available for exploratory analyses.

About this clone itself: The clone's antigen remains unknown. One base away there is no much larger clone; base qualities are not given.

What the authors observed across the whole study: Pseudoprogression seemed to be unrelated to changes in the top peripheral T cell clonotypes found by TCRB sequencing. Availability determined which PBMC samples were chosen for TCRB deep sequencing. Immune responses induced by the vaccine were seen in approximately 93% of patients across multiple MHC alleles. The authors noted that analyses of patient blood samples could not be reproduced because of sample limitations.

The library was built by means of the immunoSEQ multiplex PCR assay. Rearranged TCR beta chain sequences were amplified with the hsTCRB Kit following the manufacturer's protocol. An Illumina MiSeq was used to sequence the TCRB libraries. Turning to the authors' computational methods: The proprietary platform of the kit vendor was used for demultiplexing, trimming and gene mapping. TCRdb's version of the immuneACCESS table is confined to in-frame rearrangements and falls short of the full clone set. An unresolved V gene accounts for under half of the shortfall where checked; the remainder is of unknown origin. Clone size and V and J calls were adopted from that table, with D and trimming inferred from the DNA. In all, the sample holds tens of thousands of clones, and roughly 80% of those were seen once. The top ten clonotypes cover around 7.4% of the sample. In the paper's terms, the time point label means: baseline, week 1 (first vaccination visit). This specimen's treatment or condition label, interpreted: pre-vaccination baseline after standard-of-care therapy. All donors had newly diagnosed IDH1-mutant astrocytomas of WHO grade 3 or 4 that showed loss of nuclear ATRX. The samples were drawn from NOA16, a multicentre, single-arm, open-label phase I trial in Germany that tested a mutant IDH1 peptide vaccine in humans for the first time. For immunogenicity testing, the blood drawn at visit V03 was used as the baseline sample. Genomic DNA for TCRB sequencing was extracted from EDTA blood using the DNeasy Blood and Tissue Kit.

The germline V gene sets CDR1 to MNHEY and CDR2 to SVGAGI. Counted from cysteine to phenylalanine, this CDR3 has 15 amino acids. This entry keeps only the CDR3 DNA: 45 bases, framed from base 1. The V end loses 6 bases and the J end loses 1 base, and a stretch of 13 bases separates them. The sequence is built from TRBV6-5 and TRBJ1-5; the D gene is possibly TRBD1, with 5 bases matching. This clonotype was obtained from a woman aged 45 to 65 with glioma. This specimen was PBMCs, taken from a glioma patient treated with radiotherapy, temozolomide or both. At the DNA level, the sequence is TGTGCCAGCAGCCGGGGGGTAGGGAGCAATCAGCCCCAGCATTTT. It specifies CASSRGVGSNQPQHF.